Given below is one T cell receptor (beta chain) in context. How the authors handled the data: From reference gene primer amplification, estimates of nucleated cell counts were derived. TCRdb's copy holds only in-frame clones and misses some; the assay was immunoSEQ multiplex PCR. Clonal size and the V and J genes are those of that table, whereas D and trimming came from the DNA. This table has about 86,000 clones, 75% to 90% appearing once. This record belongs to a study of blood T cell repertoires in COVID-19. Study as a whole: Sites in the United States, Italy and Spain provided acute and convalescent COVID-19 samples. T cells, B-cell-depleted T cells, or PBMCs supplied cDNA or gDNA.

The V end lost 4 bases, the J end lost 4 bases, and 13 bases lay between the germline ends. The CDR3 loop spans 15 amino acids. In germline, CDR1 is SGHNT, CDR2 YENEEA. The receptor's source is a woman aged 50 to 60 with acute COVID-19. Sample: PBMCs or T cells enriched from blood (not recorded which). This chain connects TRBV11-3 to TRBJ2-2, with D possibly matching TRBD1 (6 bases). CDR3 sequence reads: CASSSFTGRTGELFF. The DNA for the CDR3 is TGTGCCAGCAGCTCCTTTACAGGGCGCACCGGGGAGCTGTTTTTT.